This TCR beta chain was documented in a study of T cells in Graves' hyperthyroidism and ophthalmopathy. The CDR3 regions of TCR beta were amplified from RNA transcripts. RT-PCR in the first round (using the HTBI primer set) targeted the TCR CDR3. TCRdb redid the calling of the multiplex PCR reads with MiXCR, one entry per CDR3 protein. Of approximately 600,000 distinct CDR3 sequences in the sample, approximately 14% were seen once. The germline V gene has CDR1 MNHEY and CDR2 SMNVEV (reference sequence). V was pared by 6 bases and J by 6 bases, with 8 bases between. The CDR3 is 11 residues long. This clonotype was observed at least ten times.

The genes are TRBV27 and TRBJ1-2; D remains unclear. The clonotype was recovered from a woman between 40 and 50 years old with Graves' ophthalmopathy. The specimen sequenced was blood. The CDR3 reads CASRGRHGYTF. CDR3 bases: TGTGCCAGCAGGGGAAGGCATGGCTACACCTTC.